These 25 T cell receptor beta chains share one sample of origin, sequenced in a study of blood T cell repertoires in COVID-19. TCRdb keeps only in-frame clones here, not all; method: immunoSEQ multiplex PCR. The data contain roughly 220,000 clones, about 85% of them singletons. Sequenced sample: PBMCs or T cells enriched from blood (not recorded which). The source is a woman aged 25-40 years who had recovered from COVID-19.

V and J are TRBV5-6 and TRBJ1-5; a possible D gene is TRBD1 (5 bases). This CDR3 spans 15 amino acids. The ends were cut back, 2 bases at V and 5 bases at J, with 14 bases in the middle. In germline, CDR1 is SGHDT, CDR2 YYEEEE. The CDR3 loop is CASSLLGWGDQPQHF. The CDR3 DNA reads as TGTGCCAGCAGCTTACTCGGGTGGGGGGATCAGCCCCAGCATTTT.

The CDR3 region is CASSYLPGQGNTEAFF. DNA of the CDR3: TGTGCCAGCAGTTACTTACCGGGACAGGGCAACACTGAAGCTTTCTTT. The J gene is TRBJ1-1, the V gene TRBV6-5; 9 bases are a match to TRBD1. This CDR3 region has 16 residues. V was clipped by 1 base and J by 2 bases; unmatched bases: 5. Germline V gene sequence: CDR1 MNHEY, CDR2 SVGAGI.

V usage is TRBV2 and J usage is TRBJ1-1; D unclear. The CDR3 has 14 residues. V was clipped by 7 bases and J by 0 bases, with 12 bases between them. In germline, CDR1 is SNHLY, CDR2 FYNNEI. CDR3 region: CASNWRVMNTEAFF. The CDR3 DNA sequence: TGTGCCAGCAATTGGCGGGTCATGAACACTGAAGCTTTCTTT.

The CDR3 protein is CASSFTLRETQYF. The CDR3 DNA reads as TGTGCCAGCAGCTTTACGTTACGGGAGACCCAGTACTTC. The J gene is TRBJ2-5, the V gene TRBV7-3; D gene ambiguous. Looked up from germline, CDR1 is SGHTA and CDR2 is FQGTGA. The CDR3 runs to 13 residues. V was cut by 3 bases and J by 5 bases, with 10 bases left in between.

The chain couples TRBV9 to TRBJ2-1; 9 positions match TRBD2. With V trimmed by 3 bases and J by 10 bases, 11 bases remained unmatched. This CDR3 is built from 15 residues. CDR1 and CDR2 (germline): SGDLS, YYNGEE. The CDR3 region is CASSASRTSVGEQFF. DNA of the CDR3: TGTGCCAGCAGCGCATCCCGGACTAGCGTAGGGGAGCAGTTCTTC.

The chain has TRBV6-5 and TRBJ1-2; D not resolved. The CDR3 has 13 residues. Germline CDR1 is MNHEY and CDR2 is SVGAGI. V was clipped by 3 bases and J by 2 bases, with 7 bases between them. CDR3 in DNA: TGTGCCAGCAGTTATACAGAAAACTATGGCTACACCTTC. Translated, it gives CASSYTENYGYTF.

The chain combines TRBV6-5 with TRBJ1-4; maybe TRBD1 (5 bases). The V and J ends lost 4 bases and 5 bases respectively, with 17 bases between them. Germline CDR1 reads MNHEY; CDR2 reads SVGAGI. The CDR3 contains 16 residues. The CDR3 sequence is CASSSSGGVLNEKLFF. CDR3 nucleotide sequence: TGTGCCAGCAGTTCTTCCGGAGGGGTCTTAAATGAAAAACTGTTTTTT.

The count of this clone is one. The chain links TRBV27 to TRBJ1-5; TRBD1 matches 7 bases. Trimming removed 5 bases from V and 3 bases from J; junction bases left unmatched: 7. This CDR3 region has 15 residues. Germline values: CDR1 MNHEY, CDR2 SMNVEV (reference sequence). CDR3 loop: CASSPRDRPNQPQHF. In DNA, the CDR3 is TGTGCCAGCAGTCCCCGGGACAGACCCAATCAGCCCCAGCATTTT.

V and J are TRBV29-1 and TRBJ2-5; D gene unclear. The V gene's germline CDR1 is SQVTM and CDR2 ANQGSEA. The V and J ends lost 3 bases and 4 bases respectively, with 12 bases between them. This CDR3 region has 13 residues. CDR3 bases: TGCAGCGTTGATAAAGCTAATCGAGAGACCCAGTACTTC. Translating gives CSVDKANRETQYF.

This chain connects TRBV11-3 to TRBJ1-1, with TRBD1 as a possible D gene (5 bases). Germline V gene lookup returns CDR1 SGHNT and CDR2 YENEEA. The CDR3 is made up of 17 amino acids. Trimming cost V 1 base and J 4 bases, with 19 bases left between them. CDR3 protein: CASSLVPQRQGATEAFF. DNA of the CDR3: TGTGCCAGCAGCTTAGTCCCCCAGAGGCAGGGCGCCACTGAAGCTTTCTTT.

The CDR3 loop reads CASSQEQGWAEAFF. CDR3 coding DNA: TGTGCCAGCAGCCAAGAACAGGGATGGGCTGAAGCTTTCTTT. This sequence joins TRBV4-2 and TRBJ1-1; possible D gene TRBD1, 6 bases. CDR1 and CDR2 from the germline V gene are LGHNA and YNFKEQ. The CDR3 runs 14 residues. The V end lost 0 bases, the J end lost 6 bases, and 11 bases lay between the germline ends.

The chain uses TRBV14 and TRBJ2-1; the D gene is possibly TRBD2 (6 bases). V dropped 8 bases and J dropped 0 bases, with 8 bases sitting between them. Germline V gene data show CDR1 as SGHDN and CDR2 as FVKESK. The length of the CDR3 is 13 residues. The CDR3 nucleotides read TGTGCCAGCTCCGGGGGCTCCTACAATGAGCAGTTCTTC. Its protein product is CASSGGSYNEQFF.

V and J are TRBV5-1 and TRBJ2-1, with 9 bases that match TRBD2. The CDR3 length is 15 residues. Germline CDR1 and CDR2: SGHRS and YFSETQ. J was trimmed by 4 bases and V by 5 bases; bases with no gene match: 7. As DNA, the CDR3 is TGCGCCAGCAGACGGGTAGCGGGGGATTACAATGAGCAGTTCTTC. It codes for CASRRVAGDYNEQFF.

V gene TRBV19 combines with J gene TRBJ1-2; D might be TRBD1 (5 bases). This CDR3 has 14 residues. V was pared by 4 bases and J by 4 bases, with 13 bases between. Germline V lookup: CDR1 LNHDA, CDR2 SQIVND (reference sequence). The CDR3: CASSTPDSPYGYTF. In DNA, the CDR3 is TGTGCCAGTAGTACCCCCGACAGCCCCTATGGCTACACCTTC.

V usage is TRBV4-2 and J usage is TRBJ1-1; no clear D. CDR1 and CDR2 (germline): LGHNA, YNFKEQ. This CDR3 comprises 12 residues. Trimming cost V 3 bases and J 4 bases, with 6 bases left between them. The CDR3 DNA reads as TGTGCCAGCAGCCACGAGCTCACTGAAGCTTTCTTT. Translating it yields CASSHELTEAFF.

This sequence joins TRBV2 and TRBJ1-1; 8 bases are a match to TRBD1. Losses at the gene ends were 8 bases for V and 4 bases for J; bases not matched to a gene: 9. This CDR3 is built from 14 residues. CDR1 and CDR2 (germline): SNHLY, FYNNEI. CDR3 in amino acids: CASARDRRLTEAFF. DNA for the CDR3: TGTGCCAGCGCTCGGGACAGGAGACTCACTGAAGCTTTCTTT.

Worth noting for this clone: Other DNA variants within this sample encode the same CDR3. The chain joins TRBV10-3 to TRBJ2-7; 11 nucleotides match TRBD1. Germline V lookup: CDR1 ENHRY, CDR2 SYGVKD. The CDR3 contains 14 residues. Germline trimming cut 5 bases from V and 2 bases from J; bases unmatched to any gene: 2. CDR3 region: CAISPGQGAYEQYF. In nucleotides, the CDR3 is TGTGCCATCAGTCCGGGACAGGGGGCCTACGAGCAGTACTTC.

V usage is TRBV19 and J usage is TRBJ2-5, with a weak D call TRBD2 (7 bases). V dropped 3 bases and J dropped 5 bases, with 16 bases sitting between them. The germline V gene has CDR1 LNHDA and CDR2 SQIVND (reference sequence). The CDR3 totals 15 residues. CDR3 nucleotides: TGTGCCAGTAGTATTTTGGGGGGGGGCCGGGAGACCCAGTACTTC. The encoded protein is CASSILGGGRETQYF.

The gene calls are TRBV6-2 or TRBV6-3 and TRBJ1-2, with unresolved D. V shed 1 base and J shed 5 bases, with 8 bases lying between them. This CDR3 region has 13 residues. CDR1 and CDR2 from the germline V gene are MNHEY and SVGEGT. CDR3 loop: CASSYLESYGYTF. In DNA, the CDR3 is TGTGCCAGCAGTTACTTAGAATCGTATGGCTACACCTTC.

The rearrangement uses TRBV14 and TRBJ2-3, with a tentative D call TRBD2 (5 bases). Germline values: CDR1 SGHDN, CDR2 FVKESK. Trimming took 4 bases from V and 3 from J, leaving 5 bases between them. This CDR3 has 12 residues. Written as DNA, the CDR3 is TGTGCCAGCAGCCCGGGGACAGATACGCAGTATTTT. It encodes CASSPGTDTQYF.

The chain links TRBV19 to TRBJ1-5; the D is unclear. Germline CDR1 LNHDA, CDR2 SQIVND (reference sequence). V was cut by 4 bases and J by 4 bases, with 14 bases left in between. The CDR3 length is 15 residues. This CDR3 reads CASSTGRGSNQPQHF. The CDR3 DNA reads as TGTGCCAGTAGTACCGGACGGGGATCGAATCAGCCCCAGCATTTT. The complete variable domain, with remaining parts taken from reference TRBV19 and TRBJ1-5, reads DGGITQSPKYLFRKEGQNVTLSCEQNLNHDAMYWYRQDPGQGLRLIYYSQIVNDFQKGDIAEGYSVSREKKESFPLTVTSAQKNPTAFYLCASSTGRGSNQPQHFGDGTRLSIL.

Only one count was recorded for this clone. The chain is built from TRBV5-1 and TRBJ1-5, with 9 nucleotides matching TRBD1. In germline, CDR1 is SGHRS, CDR2 YFSETQ. J gave up 1 base and V 4 bases, and 9 bases lay outside the gene matches. CDR3 length equals 17 residues. The CDR3, as DNA: TGCGCCAGCAGCCCTACGACAGGGGGAATGAGCAATCAGCCCCAGCATTTT. Its translation: CASSPTTGGMSNQPQHF.

The rearrangement joins TRBV5-1 to TRBJ2-7, with D possibly being TRBD1 (5 bases). Germline CDR1 reads SGHRS; CDR2 reads YFSETQ. The CDR3 contains 15 residues. Between the trimmed V and J ends, which lost 4 bases and 0 bases, there was a span of 14 bases. CDR3 sequence (DNA): TGCGCCAGCAGCGATACAGGCGACCCCTCCTACGAGCAGTACTTC. This translates into CASSDTGDPSYEQYF.

V usage is TRBV3-1 (or the pseudogene TRBV3-2) and J usage is TRBJ2-7; D call uncertain. In germline, CDR1 is LGHDT, CDR2 YNNKEL (reference sequence). There are 11 residues in the CDR3. V was cut by 5 bases and J by 2 bases, with 4 bases left in between. CDR3 in DNA: TGTGCCAGCAGCACTACCTACGAGCAGTACTTC. It specifies CASSTTYEQYF.

The chain combines TRBV7-3 with TRBJ2-1; the match to TRBD1 covers 9 bases. Germline-derived CDR1 and CDR2 are SGHTA and FQGTGA. Trimming took 5 bases from V and 2 from J; bases not matched to a gene: 10. The CDR3 extends over 17 amino acids. The CDR3 DNA is TGTGCCAGCAGCCACGGACCGGGACAGGGTACCTACAATGAGCAGTTCTTC. Its translation: CASSHGPGQGTYNEQFF.